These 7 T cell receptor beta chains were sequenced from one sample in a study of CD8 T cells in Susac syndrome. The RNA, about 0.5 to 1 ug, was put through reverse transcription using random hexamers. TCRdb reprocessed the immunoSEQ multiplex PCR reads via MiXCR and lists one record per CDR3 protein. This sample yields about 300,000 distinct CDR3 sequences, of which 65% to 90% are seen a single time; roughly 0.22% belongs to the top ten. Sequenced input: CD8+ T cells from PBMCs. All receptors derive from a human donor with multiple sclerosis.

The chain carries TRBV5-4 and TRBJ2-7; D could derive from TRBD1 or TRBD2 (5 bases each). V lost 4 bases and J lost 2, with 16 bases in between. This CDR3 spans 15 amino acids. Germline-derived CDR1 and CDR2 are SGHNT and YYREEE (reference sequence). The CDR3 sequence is CASSAPGTSPYEQYF. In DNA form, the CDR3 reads TGTGCCAGCAGCGCTCCCGGGACCAGCCCCTACGAGCAGTACTTC.

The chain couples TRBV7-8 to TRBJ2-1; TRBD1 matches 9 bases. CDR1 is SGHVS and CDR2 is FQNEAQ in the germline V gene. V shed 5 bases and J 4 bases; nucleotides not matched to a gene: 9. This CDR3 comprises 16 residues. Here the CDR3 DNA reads TGTGCCAGCAGCCCCCTGACACAGGGGGCTTACAATGAGCAGTTCTTC. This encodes CASSPLTQGAYNEQFF.

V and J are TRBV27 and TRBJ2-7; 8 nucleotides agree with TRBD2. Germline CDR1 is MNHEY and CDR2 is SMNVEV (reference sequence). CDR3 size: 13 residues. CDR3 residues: CTIGRGNSYEQYF. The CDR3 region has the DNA TGTACCATCGGGAGGGGGAACTCCTACGAGCAGTACTTC.

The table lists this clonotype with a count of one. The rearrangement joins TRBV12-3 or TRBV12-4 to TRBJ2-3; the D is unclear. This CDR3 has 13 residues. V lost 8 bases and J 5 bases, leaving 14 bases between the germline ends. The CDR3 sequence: CASRRWDGDTQYF. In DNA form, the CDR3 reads TGTGCCAGCCGGCGCTGGGATGGAGATACGCAGTATTTT.

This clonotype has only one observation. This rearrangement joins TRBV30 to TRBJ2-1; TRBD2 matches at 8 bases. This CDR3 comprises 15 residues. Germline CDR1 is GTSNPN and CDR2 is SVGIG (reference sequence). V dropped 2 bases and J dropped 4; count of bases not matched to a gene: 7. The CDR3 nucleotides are TGTGCCTGGAGTTACCCTGAGCGGGAGTACAATGAGCAGTTCTTC. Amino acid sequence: CAWSYPEREYNEQFF.

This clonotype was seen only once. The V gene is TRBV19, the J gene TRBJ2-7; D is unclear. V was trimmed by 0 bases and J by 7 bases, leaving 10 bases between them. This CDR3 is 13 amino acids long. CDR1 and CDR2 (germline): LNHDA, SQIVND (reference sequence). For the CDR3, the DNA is TGTGCCAGTAGTATAGATTCACTACGGGAGCAGTACTTC. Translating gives CASSIDSLREQYF.

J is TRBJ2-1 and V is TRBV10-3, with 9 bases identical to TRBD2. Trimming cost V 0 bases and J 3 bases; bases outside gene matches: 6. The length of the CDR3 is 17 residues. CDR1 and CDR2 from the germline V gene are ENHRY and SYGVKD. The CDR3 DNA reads TGTGCCATCAGTGAGTCTGAGGCTAGCGGGGACTACAATGAGCAGTTCTTC. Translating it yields CAISESEASGDYNEQFF.